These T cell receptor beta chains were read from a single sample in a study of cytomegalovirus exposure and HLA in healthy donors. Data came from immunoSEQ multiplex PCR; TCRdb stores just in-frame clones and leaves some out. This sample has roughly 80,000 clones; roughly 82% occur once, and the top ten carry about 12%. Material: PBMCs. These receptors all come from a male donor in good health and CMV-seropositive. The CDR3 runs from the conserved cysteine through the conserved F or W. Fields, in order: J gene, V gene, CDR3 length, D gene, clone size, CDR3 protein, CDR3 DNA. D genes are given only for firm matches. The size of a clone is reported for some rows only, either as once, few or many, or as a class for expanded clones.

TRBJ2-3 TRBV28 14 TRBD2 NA CAIGLAGGTDTQYF TGTGCCATCGGACTAGCGGGGGGCACAGATACGCAGTATTTT
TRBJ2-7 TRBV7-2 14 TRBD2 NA CASSSGGTPYEQYF TGTGCCAGCAGCTCGGGGGGGACCCCCTACGAGCAGTACTTC
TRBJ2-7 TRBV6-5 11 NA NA CASSSLYEQYF TGTGCCAGCAGTTCCCTATACGAGCAGTACTTC
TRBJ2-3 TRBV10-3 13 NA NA CAISERQTDTQYF TGTGCCATCAGTGAGCGACAGACAGATACGCAGTATTTT
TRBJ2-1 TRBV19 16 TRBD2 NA CASSKAGTRFGNEQFF TGTGCCAGTAGCAAAGCCGGGACTAGGTTCGGTAATGAGCAGTTCTTC
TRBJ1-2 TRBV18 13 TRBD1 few CASSRQGDSGYTF TGTGCCAGCTCCAGACAGGGGGATAGTGGCTACACCTTC
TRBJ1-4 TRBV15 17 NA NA CATSAAKRAATNEKLFF TGTGCCACCAGCGCGGCGAAAAGAGCGGCAACTAATGAAAAACTGTTTTTT
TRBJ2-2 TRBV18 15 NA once CASSPFEGSHGELFF TGTGCCAGCTCACCATTCGAAGGGAGTCACGGGGAGCTGTTTTTT
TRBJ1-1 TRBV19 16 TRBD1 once CASSTQYRGLNTEAFF TGTGCCAGTAGTACCCAATACAGGGGACTGAACACTGAAGCTTTCTTT
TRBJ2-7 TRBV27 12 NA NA CASSPTPYEQYF TGTGCCAGCAGTCCCACTCCATACGAGCAGTACTTC
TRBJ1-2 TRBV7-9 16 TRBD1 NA CASSSKQGADPYGYTF TGTGCCAGCAGTTCGAAACAGGGGGCCGATCCCTATGGCTACACCTTC
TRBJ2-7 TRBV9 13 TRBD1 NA CASSGDRGYEQYF TGTGCCAGCAGCGGGGACAGGGGTTACGAGCAGTACTTC
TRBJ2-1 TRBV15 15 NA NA CATSRDISSYNEQFF TGTGCCACCAGCAGAGATATTAGCTCCTACAATGAGCAGTTCTTC
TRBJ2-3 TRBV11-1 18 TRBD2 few CASSLTSGGASFSDTQYF TGTGCCAGCAGCTTAACTAGCGGGGGGGCCTCTTTCTCAGATACGCAGTATTTT
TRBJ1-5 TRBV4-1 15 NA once CASSRFRDSNQPQHF TGCGCCAGCAGCCGTTTCCGGGACTCTAATCAGCCCCAGCATTTT
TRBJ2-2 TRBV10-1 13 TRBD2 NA CATALAGTGELFF TGCGCCACCGCTCTAGCGGGCACCGGGGAGCTGTTTTTT
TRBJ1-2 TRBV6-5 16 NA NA CASSYSSLVGGVRYTF TGTGCCAGCAGTTACTCGTCACTCGTTGGGGGGGTACGCTACACCTTC
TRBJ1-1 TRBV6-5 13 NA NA CASSYDGGGEAFF TGTGCCAGCAGTTACGATGGCGGGGGGGAAGCTTTCTTT
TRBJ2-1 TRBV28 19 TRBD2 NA CASSSDRLQAGPLYNEQFF TGTGCCAGCAGTTCCGACAGATTACAAGCGGGGCCCCTTTACAATGAGCAGTTCTTC
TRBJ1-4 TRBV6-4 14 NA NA CASRGAVRGEKLFF TGTGCCAGCAGAGGGGCAGTTCGAGGTGAAAAACTGTTTTTT